This T cell receptor (beta chain) was documented in a study of CD8 T cells in ankylosing spondylitis. Overall study results and limits: A TCR beta motif of eight highly homologous variants appeared characteristic of ankylosing spondylitis blood. Disease-linked clones reportedly showed significant enrichment in matched ankylosing spondylitis synovial fluid. Clones linked to the disease showed a CD8+ phenotype. They occurred at relatively low frequencies in peripheral blood.

CDR3 length: 13 amino acids. V was clipped by 6 bases and J by 6 bases, with 13 bases between them. In making TCR beta libraries, quantitative 5'-RACE with molecular barcodes was used. MiXCR was run by TCRdb on the 5' RACE reads, yielding one entry per CDR3 protein. Of about 250,000 distinct CDR3 sequences detected, roughly a quarter appear once; the ten largest clones hold approximately 0.61%. Comments on this clonotype: The antigen remains undetermined.

The source of this sequence is a male donor with ankylosing spondylitis or in good health (not recorded which). Sequenced sample: blood, either unsorted or a sorted T cell fraction (not recorded which). The chain employs TRBV12-3 or TRBV12-4 and TRBJ2-3; D not certain. The CDR3 bases are TGTGCCAGCAGCCGCCAAATTGTCGATACGCAGTATTTT. Its translation is CASSRQIVDTQYF.